This entry lists 25 T cell receptor beta chains sequenced from one sample in a study of T cell responses to AZD1222 COVID-19 vaccine. The assay was immunoSEQ multiplex PCR, and TCRdb's table has in-frame clones only and misses some. This table has more than 150,000 clones, around nine tenths appearing once. The sample in question was peripheral blood, obtained on day 0 of AZD1222 vaccination. The source of these receptors is an adult in good health.

CDR3 region: CASSPSIGNYEQYF. The CDR3 nucleotides are TGTGCCAGCAGCCCCTCGATTGGGAATTACGAGCAGTACTTC. J is TRBJ2-7 and V is TRBV6-5; no firm D call. The CDR3 spans 14 residues. Germline V gives CDR1 MNHEY, CDR2 SVGAGI. The germline V and J ends were trimmed by 6 bases and 4 bases, with 16 bases remaining between them.

The rearrangement joins TRBV7-3 to TRBJ2-2; the D is unclear. Trimming removed 7 bases at V and 3 bases at J, with 30 bases between. From germline, CDR1 is SGHTA and CDR2 FQGTGA. The CDR3 spans 20 residues. The CDR3 protein is CASKVVNLHLFRVYTGELFF. The CDR3 nucleotides read TGTGCCAGCAAGGTTGTTAACCTCCACCTCTTTCGGGTTTACACCGGGGAGCTGTTTTTT.

This rearrangement joins TRBV5-6 to TRBJ2-2; D not certain. Germline assignment: CDR1 SGHDT and CDR2 YYEEEE. CDR3 length: 13 residues. Trimming pared 4 bases from V and 6 bases from J, leaving 10 bases between. CDR3 sequence: CASSETEAGELFF. The CDR3, as DNA: TGTGCCAGCAGCGAGACCGAGGCCGGGGAGCTGTTTTTT.

This clone has a handful of counts. The rearrangement links TRBV12-3 or TRBV12-4 to TRBJ2-7; D call uncertain. V shed 3 bases and J shed 6 bases, with 6 bases lying between them. The CDR3 length is 11 residues. Here the CDR3 DNA reads TGTGCCAGCAGTTTGCGTAGCGAGCAGTACTTC. Translating it yields CASSLRSEQYF.

V usage is TRBV9 and J usage is TRBJ1-5; tentative D call: TRBD1 (5 bases). Trimming cost V 4 bases and J 7 bases, with 18 bases left between them. Germline-derived CDR1 and CDR2 are SGDLS and YYNGEE. The CDR3 length is 15 residues. The CDR3 DNA reads TGTGCCAGCAGCCCCCGGGGGGACCGGATACAGCCCCAGCATTTT. As protein: CASSPRGDRIQPQHF.

J is TRBJ1-6 and V is TRBV2; D is unresolved. Trimming took 8 bases from V and 6 from J, leaving 17 bases between them. Per germline, CDR1 SNHLY and CDR2 FYNNEI. The CDR3 is 15 amino acids. The chain's CDR3 is CASGLETAGNSPLHF. DNA of the CDR3: TGTGCCAGCGGGCTCGAAACAGCCGGTAATTCACCCCTCCACTTT.

There are a few counts of this clone. The V call is TRBV9, the J call TRBJ2-2; the D call may be TRBD1 or TRBD2 (5 bases each). The CDR3 covers 13 residues. V lost 3 bases and J lost 9, with 12 bases in between. Germline V CDR1 and CDR2: SGDLS, YYNGEE. The CDR3 region is CASSDLGGWELFF. Written as DNA, the CDR3 is TGTGCCAGCAGCGACCTTGGGGGTTGGGAGCTGTTTTTT.

This clone was picked up one time. The chain couples TRBV2 to TRBJ2-7, with D maybe TRBD1 (5 bases). V lost 5 bases and J lost 6, with 17 bases in between. This CDR3 is 14 amino acids long. The germline gives CDR1 SNHLY, CDR2 FYNNEI. CDR3 region: CASSLGQVWGEQYF. The DNA of the CDR3 is TGTGCCAGCAGTTTAGGACAAGTTTGGGGCGAGCAGTACTTC. The full variable domain, its missing parts supplied by reference TRBV2 and TRBJ2-7, is EPEVTQTPSHQVTQMGQEVILRCVPISNHLYFYWYRQILGQKVEFLVSFYNNEISEKSEIFDDQFSVERPDGSNFTLKIRSTKLEDSAMYFCASSLGQVWGEQYFGPGTRLTVT.

V is TRBV7-9 and J is TRBJ1-2, with 7 bases aligning to TRBD1. Per the germline V gene, CDR1 is SEHNR and CDR2 is FQNEAQ (reference sequence). V was clipped by 5 bases and J by 6 bases; unmatched bases: 3. The CDR3 has 12 residues. The CDR3 spells CASSQQGNGYTF. CDR3 DNA sequence: TGTGCCAGCAGCCAACAGGGGAATGGCTACACCTTC.

The chain carries TRBV6-5 and TRBJ2-7; tentative D call: TRBD1 (5 bases). Germline CDR1 is MNHEY and CDR2 is SVGAGI. CDR3 length: 15 amino acids. With 2 bases removed from V and 0 bases from J, the gap between germline ends came to 11 bases. The CDR3 here is CASSYQGFDSYEQYF. CDR3 coding DNA: TGTGCCAGCAGTTACCAGGGTTTTGACTCCTACGAGCAGTACTTC.

The rearrangement links TRBV5-8 to TRBJ1-4; D is perhaps TRBD1 (6 bases). From germline, CDR1 is SGHTS and CDR2 YDEGEE. The V and J ends lost 1 base and 4 bases respectively, with 8 bases between them. The CDR3 loop spans 14 amino acids. CDR3 region: CASSLTRGNEKLFF. The CDR3 coding sequence is TGTGCCAGCAGCTTGACCAGGGGTAATGAAAAACTGTTTTTT.

The J gene is TRBJ2-7, the V gene TRBV4-2; TRBD1 matches 8 bases. The J segment lost 2 bases and the V segment lost 4 bases, leaving 7 bases of the junction unmatched. This CDR3 has 15 residues. Germline CDR1 is LGHNA and CDR2 is YNFKEQ. The CDR3 spells CASSLYRGSPYEQYF. The CDR3 region has the DNA TGTGCCAGCAGCCTCTACAGGGGGTCCCCCTACGAGCAGTACTTC.

V is TRBV2 and J is TRBJ2-3; D gene uncertain. V lost 3 bases and J lost 3, with 19 bases in between. The germline V gene encodes CDR1 SNHLY and CDR2 FYNNEI. The CDR3 sequence is 17 residues long. The CDR3 sequence: CASSETKSDGRTDTQYF. The CDR3 DNA follows: TGTGCCAGCAGTGAGACCAAATCCGATGGTCGGACAGATACGCAGTATTTT.

Only a few counts were recorded for this clone. The CDR3 protein is CASSSKERDREVNGYTF. The CDR3 nucleotides are TGTGCCAGCAGCTCTAAGGAGCGGGACAGGGAAGTTAATGGCTACACCTTC. The chain links TRBV7-9 to TRBJ1-2; 9 nucleotides line up with TRBD1. The CDR3 length is 17 residues. The V segment lost 4 bases and the J segment 6 bases; nucleotides outside the gene matches: 15. CDR1 is SEHNR, CDR2 FQNEAQ, per germline (reference sequence).

The V gene is TRBV5-4, the J gene TRBJ1-3; D perhaps matches TRBD1 (5 bases). The CDR3 totals 16 residues. The germline CDR1 and CDR2 sequences are SGHNT and YYREEE (reference sequence). The V and J ends lost 4 bases and 0 bases respectively, with 14 bases between them. CDR3 coding DNA: TGTGCCAGCAGCCCCGGGACGGCAAGCTCTGGAAACACCATATATTTT. As protein: CASSPGTASSGNTIYF.

This sequence joins TRBV30 and TRBJ1-3; maybe TRBD1 (5 bases). From germline, CDR1 is GTSNPN and CDR2 SVGIG (reference sequence). There are 17 residues in the CDR3. V lost 1 base, J lost 2 bases, and 18 bases lay in between. CDR3 protein: CAWSAGPPRLTGNTIYF. CDR3 nucleotide sequence: TGTGCCTGGAGTGCGGGACCGCCTCGACTGACTGGAAACACCATATATTTT.

The rearrangement links TRBV11-2 to TRBJ1-2; D uncertain. CDR3 length: 13 residues. CDR1 and CDR2 from the germline V gene are SGHAT and FQNNGV. V was clipped by 0 bases and J by 12 bases, with 14 bases between them. The CDR3 sequence: CASSLDGKGGNTF. The DNA of the CDR3 is TGTGCCAGCAGCTTAGATGGAAAGGGCGGGAACACCTTC.

Here the CDR3 reads CASSPVGPPDQPQHF. Written as DNA, the CDR3 is TGTGCCAGCAGCCCGGTTGGGCCCCCTGATCAGCCCCAGCATTTT. This chain connects TRBV7-9 to TRBJ1-5; no reliable D call. This CDR3 contains 15 residues. The germline V gene encodes CDR1 SEHNR and CDR2 FQNEAQ (reference sequence). V was shortened by 5 bases and J by 5 bases, with 16 bases between the two germline ends.

The chain carries TRBV15 and TRBJ1-4; 7 bases fit TRBD1. This CDR3 is built from 16 residues. Germline values: CDR1 LNHNV, CDR2 YYDKDF (reference sequence). After removal of 1 base from V and 2 bases from J, the junction contained 4 bases not matched to a gene. The CDR3 nucleotides are TGTGCCACCAGCAGAGTTACAGGGGCGACTAATGAAAAACTGTTTTTT. It specifies CATSRVTGATNEKLFF.

This sequence joins TRBV20-1 and TRBJ2-3; D remains unclear. The CDR3 extends over 12 amino acids. Germline-derived CDR1 and CDR2 are DFQATT and SNEGSKA (reference sequence). The V and J ends lost 5 bases and 4 bases respectively, with 10 bases between them. The chain's CDR3 is CSACDTSDTQYF. The CDR3 region has the DNA TGCAGTGCTTGTGACACCTCAGATACGCAGTATTTT.

This sequence joins TRBV28 and TRBJ1-4; the D is unclear. The CDR3 has 13 amino acids. Looked up from germline, CDR1 is MDHEN and CDR2 is SYDVKM. V was cut by 6 bases and J by 5 bases, with 10 bases left in between. The CDR3 here is CASRPTENEKLFF. The CDR3 DNA reads TGTGCCAGCAGACCTACAGAGAATGAAAAACTGTTTTTT.

The chain couples TRBV11-3 to TRBJ1-5; 7 positions agree with TRBD1. Germline V CDR1 and CDR2: SGHNT, YENEEA. The CDR3 covers 17 residues. The V and J ends lost 5 bases and 4 bases, in that order; junction bases with no gene match: 14. The CDR3 here is CASSPDRDRLLNQPQHF. The CDR3 DNA reads as TGTGCCAGCAGCCCGGACCGGGACAGACTCCTTAATCAGCCCCAGCATTTT. The whole variable domain, filled in from reference TRBV11-3 and TRBJ1-5, reads EAGVVQSPRYKIIEKKQPVAFWCNPISGHNTLYWYLQNLGQGPELLIRYENEEAVDDSQLPKDRFSAERLKGVDSTLKIQPAELGDSAVYLCASSPDRDRLLNQPQHFGDGTRLSIL.

The chain employs TRBV6-4 and TRBJ1-5; the D gene is possibly TRBD1 (5 bases). The CDR3 contains 15 residues. Germline CDR1 and CDR2: MRHNA and SNTAGT. Trimming shortened V by 5 bases and J by 1 base, and 12 bases separated the two germline ends. The CDR3 region is CASSIPGPSNQPQHF. The CDR3, as DNA: TGTGCCAGCAGTATACCGGGACCGAGCAATCAGCCCCAGCATTTT.

The chain recombines TRBV7-3 with TRBJ2-1; no clear D. This CDR3 is 15 amino acids long. The V and J ends lost 0 bases and 4 bases respectively, with 10 bases between them. The germline V gene has CDR1 SGHTA and CDR2 FQGTGA. The CDR3, as DNA: TGTGCCAGCAGCTTAACGTCGGCAGGATACAATGAGCAGTTCTTC. Encoded protein: CASSLTSAGYNEQFF.

The genes are TRBV20-1 and TRBJ2-3; TRBD2 might be the D (6 bases). This CDR3 is 15 amino acids long. Trimming pared 3 bases from V and 4 bases from J, leaving 17 bases between. Germline-derived CDR1 and CDR2 are DFQATT and SNEGSKA (reference sequence). CDR3: CSASSRGRGADTQYF. Here the CDR3 DNA reads TGCAGTGCTAGTAGCCGAGGGCGGGGAGCAGATACGCAGTATTTT.